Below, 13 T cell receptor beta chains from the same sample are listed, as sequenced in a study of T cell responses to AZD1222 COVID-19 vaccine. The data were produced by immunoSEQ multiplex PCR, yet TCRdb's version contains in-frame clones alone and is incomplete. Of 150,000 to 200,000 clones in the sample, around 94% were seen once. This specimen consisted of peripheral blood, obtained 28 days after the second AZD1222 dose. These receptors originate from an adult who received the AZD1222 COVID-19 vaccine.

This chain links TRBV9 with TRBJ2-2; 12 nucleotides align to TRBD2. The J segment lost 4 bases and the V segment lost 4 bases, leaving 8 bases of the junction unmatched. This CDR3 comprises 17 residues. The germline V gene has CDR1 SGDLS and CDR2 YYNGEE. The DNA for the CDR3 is TGTGCCAGCAGCACAAAGACTAGCGGGAGATCCACCGGGGAGCTGTTTTTT. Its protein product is CASSTKTSGRSTGELFF.

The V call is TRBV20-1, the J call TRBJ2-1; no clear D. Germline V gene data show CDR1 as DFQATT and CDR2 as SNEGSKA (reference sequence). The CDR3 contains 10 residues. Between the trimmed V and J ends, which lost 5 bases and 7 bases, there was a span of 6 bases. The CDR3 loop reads CSALGNEQFF. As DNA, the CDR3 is TGCAGTGCTTTGGGGAATGAGCAGTTCTTC.

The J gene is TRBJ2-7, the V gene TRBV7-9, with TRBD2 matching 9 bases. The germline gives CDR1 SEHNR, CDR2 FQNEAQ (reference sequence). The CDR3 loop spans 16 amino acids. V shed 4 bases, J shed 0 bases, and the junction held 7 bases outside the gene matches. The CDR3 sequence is CASSSLTSGSSYEQYF. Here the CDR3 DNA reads TGTGCCAGCAGCTCCCTGACTAGCGGTAGCTCCTACGAGCAGTACTTC.

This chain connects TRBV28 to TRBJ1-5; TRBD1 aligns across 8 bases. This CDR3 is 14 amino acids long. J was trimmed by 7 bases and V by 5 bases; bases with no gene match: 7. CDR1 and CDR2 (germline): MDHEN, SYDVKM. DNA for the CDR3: TGTGCCAGCAGTCTGACAGGGGAGAGGCAGCCCCAGCATTTT. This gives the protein CASSLTGERQPQHF. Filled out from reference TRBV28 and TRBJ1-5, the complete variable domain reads DVKVTQSSRYLVKRTGEKVFLECVQDMDHENMFWYRQDPGLGLRLIYFSYDVKMKEKGDIPEGYSVSREKKERFSLILESASTNQTSMYLCASSLTGERQPQHFGDGTRLSIL.

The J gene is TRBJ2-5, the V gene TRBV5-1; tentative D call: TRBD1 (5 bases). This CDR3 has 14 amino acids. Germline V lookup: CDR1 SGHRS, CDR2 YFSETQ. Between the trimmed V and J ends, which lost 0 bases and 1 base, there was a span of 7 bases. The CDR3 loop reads CASSLGDSQETQYF. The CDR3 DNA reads TGCGCCAGCAGCTTGGGTGACAGCCAAGAGACCCAGTACTTC.

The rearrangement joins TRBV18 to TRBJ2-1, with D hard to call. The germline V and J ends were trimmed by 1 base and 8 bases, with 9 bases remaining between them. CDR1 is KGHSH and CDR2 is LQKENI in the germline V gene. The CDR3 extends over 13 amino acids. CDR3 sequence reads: CASSPLVLDEQFF. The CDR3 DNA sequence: TGTGCCAGCTCACCACTAGTTCTCGATGAGCAGTTCTTC.

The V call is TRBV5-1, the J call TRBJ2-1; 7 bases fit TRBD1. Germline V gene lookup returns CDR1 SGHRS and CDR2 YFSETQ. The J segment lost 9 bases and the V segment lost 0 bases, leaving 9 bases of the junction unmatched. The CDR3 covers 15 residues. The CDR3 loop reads CASSLAKAGGSEQFF. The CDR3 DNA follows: TGCGCCAGCAGCTTGGCCAAAGCAGGGGGTAGTGAGCAGTTCTTC. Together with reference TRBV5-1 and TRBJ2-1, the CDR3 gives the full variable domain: KAGVTQTPRYLIKTRGQQVTLSCSPISGHRSVSWYQQTPGQGLQFLFEYFSETQRNKGNFPGRFSGRQFSNSRSEMNVSTLELGDSALYLCASSLAKAGGSEQFFGPGTRLTVL.

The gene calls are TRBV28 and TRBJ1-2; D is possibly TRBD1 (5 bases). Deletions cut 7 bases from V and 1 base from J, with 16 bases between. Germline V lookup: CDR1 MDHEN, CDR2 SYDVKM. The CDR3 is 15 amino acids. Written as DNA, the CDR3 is TGTGCCAGCAACCCGGGGACGCCCATTAACTATGGCTACACCTTC. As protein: CASNPGTPINYGYTF.

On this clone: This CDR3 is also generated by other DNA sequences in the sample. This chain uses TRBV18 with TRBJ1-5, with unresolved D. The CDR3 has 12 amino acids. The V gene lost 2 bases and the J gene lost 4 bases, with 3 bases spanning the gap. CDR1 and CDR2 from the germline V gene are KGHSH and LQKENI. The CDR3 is CASSPGNQPQHF. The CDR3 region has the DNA TGTGCCAGCTCACCAGGAAATCAGCCCCAGCATTTT.

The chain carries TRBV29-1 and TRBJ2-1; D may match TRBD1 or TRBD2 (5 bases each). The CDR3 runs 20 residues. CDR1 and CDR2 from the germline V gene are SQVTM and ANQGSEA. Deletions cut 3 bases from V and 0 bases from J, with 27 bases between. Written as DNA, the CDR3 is TGCAGCGTTGAGGGGACCCCTCGGACCGGCCAATACAGCTCCTACAATGAGCAGTTCTTC. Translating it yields CSVEGTPRTGQYSSYNEQFF.

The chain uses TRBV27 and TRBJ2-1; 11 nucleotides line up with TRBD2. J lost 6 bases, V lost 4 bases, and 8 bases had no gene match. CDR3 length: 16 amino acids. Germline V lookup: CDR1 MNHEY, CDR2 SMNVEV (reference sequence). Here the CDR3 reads CASSWTLGLAGNEQFF. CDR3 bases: TGTGCCAGCAGTTGGACACTAGGACTAGCGGGCAATGAGCAGTTCTTC.

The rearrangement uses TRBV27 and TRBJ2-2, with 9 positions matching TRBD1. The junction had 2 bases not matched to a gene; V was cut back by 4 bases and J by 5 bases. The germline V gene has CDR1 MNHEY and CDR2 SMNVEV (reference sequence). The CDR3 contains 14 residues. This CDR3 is CASSWTGVTGELFF. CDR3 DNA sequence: TGTGCCAGCAGTTGGACAGGGGTAACCGGGGAGCTGTTTTTT.

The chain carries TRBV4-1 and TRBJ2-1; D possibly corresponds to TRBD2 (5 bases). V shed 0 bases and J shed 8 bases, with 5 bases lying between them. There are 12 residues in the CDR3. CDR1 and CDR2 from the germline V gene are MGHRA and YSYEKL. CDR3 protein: CASSQERDEQFF. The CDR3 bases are TGCGCCAGCAGCCAAGAGAGGGATGAGCAGTTCTTC.